The rows below give T cell receptor beta chains drawn from one sample of a study of CD8+CD57+ T cells in acquired aplastic anemia. TCRdb reprocessed the reads via MiXCR and lists one record per CDR3 protein. The data show around 180,000 distinct CDR3 sequences, 55% to 80% seen once. The sequenced material came from sorted CD4+, CD8+, or CD8+CD57+ T cells (not recorded which) from PBMCs. The source is a human donor in good health. Each CDR3 is given with its conserved first and last residue. A D gene is named only where the DNA matches it firmly. Size values are once, few and many counts, or a class for expanded clones, and some rows have none.

v_gene	abundance	j_gene	d_gene	CDR3aa	CDR3nt
TRBV28	-	TRBJ2-7	-	CASSLSQGTPYEQYF	TGTGCCAGCAGTTTAAGTCAGGGAACCCCCTACGAGCAGTACTTC
TRBV7-8	-	TRBJ2-7	-	CASSYHRENPSYEQYF	TGTGCCAGCAGCTACCACCGGGAGAACCCCTCCTACGAGCAGTACTTC
TRBV7-2	-	TRBJ2-7	TRBD1	CASSSQTGQGSYKQYF	TGTGCCAGCAGCTCCCAGACGGGACAGGGTTCCTACAAGCAGTACTTC
TRBV7-2	-	TRBJ2-7	-	CASSALGQRPYEQYF	TGTGCCAGCAGCGCGTTAGGACAGCGCCCCTACGAGCAGTACTTC
TRBV6-6	-	TRBJ2-3	-	CATQLQGHPDTQYF	TGTGCCACCCAGCTGCAGGGGCACCCAGATACGCAGTATTTT
TRBV27	few	TRBJ2-2	TRBD2	CASSLEGLAGTGELFF	TGTGCCAGCAGTTTAGAGGGACTAGCGGGAACCGGGGAGCTGTTTTTT
TRBV19	-	TRBJ1-1	-	CASSIGREGLVDTEAFF	TGTGCCAGTAGTATAGGCAGGGAGGGGCTGGTAGACACTGAAGCTTTCTTT
TRBV9	-	TRBJ2-2	TRBD2	CASSRLAVNTGELFF	TGTGCCAGCAGCCGACTAGCTGTTAACACCGGGGAGCTGTTTTTT
TRBV19	once	TRBJ1-1	-	CASSMGRNTEAFF	TGTGCCAGTAGTATGGGTAGGAACACTGAAGCTTTCTTT
TRBV27	-	TRBJ2-4	-	CASSLTGANIQYF	TGTGCCAGCAGCCTAACAGGTGCGAACATTCAGTACTTC
TRBV20-1	-	TRBJ2-7	-	CSASNWQGRYEQYF	TGCAGTGCTAGTAATTGGCAGGGGAGATACGAGCAGTACTTC
TRBV5-1	many	TRBJ1-2	-	CASSFLTANYGYTF	TGCGCCAGCAGCTTTCTGACCGCAAACTATGGCTACACCTTC
TRBV5-1	few	TRBJ2-7	TRBD1	CASSLRIQGDEQYF	TGCGCCAGCAGCTTGCGGATACAGGGGGACGAGCAGTACTTC
TRBV11-2	-	TRBJ2-7	-	CASSGGRAYEQYF	TGTGCCAGCAGCGGGGGAAGGGCCTACGAGCAGTACTTC
TRBV19	-	TRBJ1-5	TRBD1	CASSTRRDRGSGQPQHF	TGTGCCAGTAGTACCCGCCGGGACAGGGGGTCCGGTCAGCCCCAGCATTTT
TRBV11-3	-	TRBJ1-1	-	CASSKDSWNTEAFF	TGTGCCAGCAGCAAGGACAGTTGGAACACCGAAGCTTTCTTT
TRBV12-3/TRBV12-4	-	TRBJ1-2	-	CASSYRDGYTF	TGTGCCAGCAGTTACAGGGATGGCTACACCTTC
TRBV6-2/TRBV6-3	few	TRBJ1-1	TRBD1	CASGDRENTEAFF	TGTGCCAGCGGTGACAGGGAGAACACTGAAGCTTTCTTT
TRBV5-4	-	TRBJ1-3	-	CASHRAGFSGNTIYF	TGTGCCAGCCACCGGGCAGGGTTCTCTGGAAACACCATATATTTT
TRBV20-1	once	TRBJ1-2	-	CSASQGRDYGYTF	TGCAGTGCTAGCCAGGGACGGGACTATGGCTACACCTTC